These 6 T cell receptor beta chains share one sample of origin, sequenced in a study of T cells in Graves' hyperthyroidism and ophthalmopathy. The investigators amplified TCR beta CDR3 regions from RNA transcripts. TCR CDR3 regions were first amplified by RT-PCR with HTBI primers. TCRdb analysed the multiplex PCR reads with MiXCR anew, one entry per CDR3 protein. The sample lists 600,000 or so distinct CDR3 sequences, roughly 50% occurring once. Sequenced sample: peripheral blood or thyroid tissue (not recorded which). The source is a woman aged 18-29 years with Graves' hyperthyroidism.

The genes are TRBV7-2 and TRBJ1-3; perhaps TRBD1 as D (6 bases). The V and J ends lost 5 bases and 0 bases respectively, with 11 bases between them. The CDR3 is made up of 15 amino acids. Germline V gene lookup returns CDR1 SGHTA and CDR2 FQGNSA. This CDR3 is CASSPTGHSGNTIYF. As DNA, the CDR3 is TGTGCCAGCAGCCCAACGGGACACTCTGGAAACACCATATATTTT.

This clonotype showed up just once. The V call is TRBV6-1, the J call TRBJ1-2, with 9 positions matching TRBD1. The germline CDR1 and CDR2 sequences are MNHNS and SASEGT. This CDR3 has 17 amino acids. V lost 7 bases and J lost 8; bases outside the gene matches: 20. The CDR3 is CASTSENRGQFPEGYTF. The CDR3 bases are TGTGCCAGCACCTCGGAAAACAGGGGGCAGTTTCCGGAGGGCTACACCTTC.

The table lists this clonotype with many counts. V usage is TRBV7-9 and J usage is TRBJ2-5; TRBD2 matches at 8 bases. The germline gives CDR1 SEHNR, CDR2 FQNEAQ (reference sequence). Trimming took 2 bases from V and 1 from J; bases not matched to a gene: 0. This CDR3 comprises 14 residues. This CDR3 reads CASSLTSGQETQYF. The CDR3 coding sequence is TGTGCCAGCAGCTTAACTAGCGGCCAAGAGACCCAGTACTTC.

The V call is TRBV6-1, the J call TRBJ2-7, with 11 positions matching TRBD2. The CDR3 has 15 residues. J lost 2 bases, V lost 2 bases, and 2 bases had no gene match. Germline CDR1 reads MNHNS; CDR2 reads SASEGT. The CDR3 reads CASSERGLAAYEQYF. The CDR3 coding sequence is TGTGCCAGCAGTGAAAGGGGACTAGCGGCCTACGAGCAGTACTTC.

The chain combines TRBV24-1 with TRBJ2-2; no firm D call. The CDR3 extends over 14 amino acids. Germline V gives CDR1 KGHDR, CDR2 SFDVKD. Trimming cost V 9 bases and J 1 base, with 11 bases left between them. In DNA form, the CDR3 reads TGTGCCACCCGAGTAGACGTGAACACCGGGGAGCTGTTTTTT. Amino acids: CATRVDVNTGELFF.

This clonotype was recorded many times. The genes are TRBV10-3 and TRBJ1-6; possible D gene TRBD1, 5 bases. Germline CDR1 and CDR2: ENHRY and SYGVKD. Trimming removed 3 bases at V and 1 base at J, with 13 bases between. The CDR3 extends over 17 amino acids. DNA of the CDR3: TGTGCCATCAGTGAATCGACAGCAGAGTCCTATAATTCACCCCTCCACTTT. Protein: CAISESTAESYNSPLHF.